The rows below give T cell receptor beta chains drawn from one sample of a study of T cells in Graves' hyperthyroidism and ophthalmopathy. Using its own MiXCR run on the multiplex PCR reads, TCRdb lists one record per CDR3 protein. The repertoire holds fewer than 750,000 distinct CDR3 sequences, with 14% to 15% as singletons. Sequenced material: blood. These receptors originate from a woman aged 35 to 49 with Graves' ophthalmopathy. CDR3s include the opening cysteine and the closing phenylalanine or tryptophan. The order of the fields is V gene, D gene, CDR3 length, clone size, J gene, CDR3 DNA, CDR3 protein. The D gene is left open where the match is weak. Where a row states a size, it is once, few, many or the class of an expanded clone; other rows omit it.

V gene: TRBV29-1; D gene: .; CDR3 length: 12; clone size: .; J gene: TRBJ2-5; CDR3 DNA: TGCAGCGTAGGAACACCCGGAGAGACCCAGTACTTC; CDR3 protein: CSVGTPGETQYF
V gene: TRBV7-2; D gene: .; CDR3 length: 12; clone size: many; J gene: TRBJ1-5; CDR3 DNA: TGTGCCAGCAGCTCTGACCTCCAGCCCCAGCATTTT; CDR3 protein: CASSSDLQPQHF
V gene: TRBV11-2; D gene: TRBD2; CDR3 length: 16; clone size: .; J gene: TRBJ2-2; CDR3 DNA: TGTGCCAGCAGCTCTCAGTTAGCGGGACTCACCGGGGAGCTGTTTTTT; CDR3 protein: CASSSQLAGLTGELFF
V gene: TRBV7-6; D gene: .; CDR3 length: 14; clone size: many; J gene: TRBJ2-7; CDR3 DNA: TGTGCCAGCAGCTTAGTGGGGGAGGTCGACGAGCAGTACTTC; CDR3 protein: CASSLVGEVDEQYF
V gene: TRBV5-5; D gene: .; CDR3 length: 15; clone size: many; J gene: TRBJ2-7; CDR3 DNA: TGTGCCAGCAGCTTGGGTTTTCAGGGTACCTACGAGCAGTACTTC; CDR3 protein: CASSLGFQGTYEQYF
V gene: TRBV12-3/TRBV12-4; D gene: .; CDR3 length: 14; clone size: many; J gene: TRBJ1-1; CDR3 DNA: TGTGCCAGCAGTTCTGGCCTTGGAGGTGATTTCGCTTTCTTT; CDR3 protein: CASSSGLGGDFAFF
V gene: TRBV11-1; D gene: .; CDR3 length: 12; clone size: .; J gene: TRBJ2-7; CDR3 DNA: TGTGCCAGCAGCCAACTCGACTACGAGCAGTACTTC; CDR3 protein: CASSQLDYEQYF
V gene: TRBV9; D gene: .; CDR3 length: 14; clone size: .; J gene: TRBJ2-2; CDR3 DNA: TGTGCCAGCAGCGTATTTGAGGGGACCGGGGAGCTGTTTTTT; CDR3 protein: CASSVFEGTGELFF
V gene: TRBV12-3/TRBV12-4; D gene: .; CDR3 length: 14; clone size: many; J gene: TRBJ2-5; CDR3 DNA: TGTGCCAGCAGTCTGGGGGCCACCGGAGAGACCCAGTACTTC; CDR3 protein: CASSLGATGETQYF
V gene: TRBV28; D gene: .; CDR3 length: 12; clone size: many; J gene: TRBJ2-7; CDR3 DNA: TGTGCCAGCAGTTTCCGGGAATGGGAGCAGTACTTC; CDR3 protein: CASSFREWEQYF
V gene: TRBV7-2; D gene: TRBD2; CDR3 length: 14; clone size: .; J gene: TRBJ2-7; CDR3 DNA: TGTGCCAGCAGCTTAGAGGTGGCGGGGGGGGAGCAGTACTTC; CDR3 protein: CASSLEVAGGEQYF
V gene: TRBV6-5; D gene: .; CDR3 length: 14; clone size: many; J gene: TRBJ1-1; CDR3 DNA: TGTGCCAGCAGTTACGGGGTATATCGAGGGGAAGCTTTCTTT; CDR3 protein: CASSYGVYRGEAFF
V gene: TRBV4-1; D gene: .; CDR3 length: 15; clone size: many; J gene: TRBJ2-5; CDR3 DNA: TGCGCCAGCAGCCAACACCCGACAAAGCAAGAGACCCAGTACTTC; CDR3 protein: CASSQHPTKQETQYF
V gene: TRBV6-5; D gene: .; CDR3 length: 14; clone size: many; J gene: TRBJ1-2; CDR3 DNA: TGTGCCAGCAGTTCCCCGGAACAGGATTATGGCTACACCTTC; CDR3 protein: CASSSPEQDYGYTF
V gene: TRBV20-1; D gene: TRBD2; CDR3 length: 14; clone size: .; J gene: TRBJ2-5; CDR3 DNA: TGCAGTGCTAAGCTGCCTAGCGGGAGAGAGACCCAGTACTTC; CDR3 protein: CSAKLPSGRETQYF
V gene: TRBV6-2/TRBV6-3; D gene: .; CDR3 length: 20; clone size: .; J gene: TRBJ1-1; CDR3 DNA: TGTGCCAGCAGACCCCCCTACAGCGCGGCTCGGGGAGGTCCTAACACTGAAGCTTTCTTT; CDR3 protein: CASRPPYSAARGGPNTEAFF
V gene: TRBV6-5; D gene: .; CDR3 length: 13; clone size: many; J gene: TRBJ2-7; CDR3 DNA: TGTGCCAGCAGAGGGATGGGGACCTACGAGCAGTACTTC; CDR3 protein: CASRGMGTYEQYF
V gene: TRBV12-3/TRBV12-4; D gene: TRBD2; CDR3 length: 15; clone size: many; J gene: TRBJ2-7; CDR3 DNA: TGTGCCAGCAGTTGGGGGACTAGCGGGGTCGGGGAGCAGTACTTC; CDR3 protein: CASSWGTSGVGEQYF
V gene: TRBV12-3/TRBV12-4; D gene: TRBD2; CDR3 length: 16; clone size: many; J gene: TRBJ2-2; CDR3 DNA: TGTGCCAGCAGTTTGGCGGGAGTGGGCTTCACCGGGGAGCTGTTTTTT; CDR3 protein: CASSLAGVGFTGELFF